These 15 T cell receptor beta chains share one sample of origin, sequenced in a study of blood T cells in healthy people across ages. A sample-barcoded 5' primer and a J-beta primer mix were used in a second PCR of about 6 to 12 cycles. TCRdb reprocessed the 5' RACE reads via MiXCR and lists one record per CDR3 protein. The sample includes approximately 830,000 distinct CDR3 sequences, around two thirds of them seen just once. The specimen sequenced was blood. The receptors derive from a man aged 25 to 40 in good health.

The DNA of the CDR3 is TGTGCCAGCAGTTACGGGACAGGGCGGAAGGATGAGCAGTTCTTC. Protein: CASSYGTGRKDEQFF. The chain couples TRBV6-2 or TRBV6-3 to TRBJ2-1; TRBD1 aligns across 9 bases. Germline CDR1 is MNHEY and CDR2 is SVGEGT. V lost 2 bases and J lost 8; bases outside the gene matches: 7. CDR3 size: 15 residues.

This clonotype came up a few times. V usage is TRBV2 and J usage is TRBJ2-5; D gene uncertain. Per germline, CDR1 SNHLY and CDR2 FYNNEI. The CDR3 is 11 residues long. V shed 11 bases and J shed 3 bases, with 10 bases lying between them. CDR3 protein: CAQGLEETQYF. The CDR3 coding sequence is TGTGCCCAAGGGCTAGAAGAGACCCAGTACTTC.

The chain recombines TRBV4-2 with TRBJ2-5; 8 nucleotides line up with TRBD2. The CDR3 covers 14 residues. CDR1 is LGHNA and CDR2 is YNFKEQ in the germline V gene. Trimming took 4 bases from V and 4 from J; bases not matched to a gene: 5. CDR3 sequence (DNA): TGTGCCAGCAGCCCGGGGGGGGTTCGAGAGACCCAGTACTTC. As protein: CASSPGGVRETQYF.

J is TRBJ2-2 and V is TRBV6-6; D is perhaps TRBD1 (6 bases). CDR1 is MNHNY, CDR2 SVGAGI, per germline (reference sequence). This CDR3 region has 14 residues. Trimming cost V 1 base and J 5 bases, with 8 bases left between them. The CDR3 sequence: CASSYLRGTGELFF. The CDR3 DNA is TGTGCCAGCAGTTACTTGAGGGGGACCGGGGAGCTGTTTTTT.

This clonotype showed up just a few times. The V gene is TRBV29-1, the J gene TRBJ1-2; D call uncertain. The CDR3 is 14 residues long. The V end lost 4 bases, the J end lost 4 bases, and 16 bases lay between the germline ends. Germline CDR1 and CDR2: SQVTM and ANQGSEA. CDR3 in DNA: TGCAGCGTTGTACCGAATTCGGGCCCCTATGGCTACACCTTC. This sequence encodes CSVVPNSGPYGYTF.

The chain carries TRBV20-1 and TRBJ1-2; no definite D call. The CDR3 is 14 residues long. Germline CDR1 is DFQATT and CDR2 is SNEGSKA (reference sequence). Trimming removed 3 bases at V and 8 bases at J, with 19 bases between. The CDR3 region has the DNA TGCAGTGCTAGGGGCAGTAGACCAGCCTCAGGCTACACCTTC. This translates into CSARGSRPASGYTF.

J is TRBJ2-5 and V is TRBV20-1; a weak D match, TRBD2 (5 bases). The CDR3 contains 15 residues. V was trimmed by 6 bases and J by 3 bases, leaving 20 bases between them. Germline V gene data show CDR1 as DFQATT and CDR2 as SNEGSKA (reference sequence). As DNA, the CDR3 is TGCAGTGCCCCACCTTGGGTGGGGAGAGAAGAGACCCAGTACTTC. It encodes CSAPPWVGREETQYF.

This sequence joins TRBV6-2 or TRBV6-3 and TRBJ2-7; no reliable D call. V lost 6 bases and J lost 2, with 11 bases in between. There are 13 residues in the CDR3. Germline values: CDR1 MNHEY, CDR2 SVGEGT. The CDR3 spells CASRADVTYEQYF. The CDR3 nucleotides read TGTGCCAGCAGGGCGGACGTCACCTACGAGCAGTACTTC.

This clonotype was seen more than once but under ten times. CDR3 sequence reads: CASSDLTGSDEQYF. CDR3 sequence (DNA): TGTGCCAGCAGTGATTTGACAGGGTCCGACGAGCAGTACTTC. The chain links TRBV6-1 to TRBJ2-7, with 7 bases fitting TRBD1. This CDR3 spans 14 amino acids. Trimming took 3 bases from V and 5 from J; bases not matched to a gene: 7. Per germline, CDR1 MNHNS and CDR2 SASEGT.

In its sample, this clonotype was seen a few times. J is TRBJ2-2 and V is TRBV4-3; D gene ambiguous. This CDR3 region has 17 residues. Germline V gives CDR1 LGHNA, CDR2 YSLEER. Deletions cut 4 bases from V and 5 bases from J, with 20 bases between. The CDR3 loop reads CASSPGTGPHRTGELFF. CDR3 sequence (DNA): TGCGCCAGCAGCCCAGGTACCGGGCCTCATCGGACCGGGGAGCTGTTTTTT.

About this clonotype itself: Mismatch with germline at one junction end may stem from a read error. The chain carries TRBV29-1 and TRBJ2-3; 10 nucleotides match TRBD2. CDR3 length equals 17 residues. Germline CDR1 SQVTM, CDR2 ANQGSEA. The CDR3 DNA follows: TGCAGCGTTGAAGATACCGCGCCAGCGGGGGGGACGGATACGCGGTATTTT. This gives the protein CSVEDTAPAGGTDTRYF.

V gene TRBV7-2 combines with J gene TRBJ2-7; the D gene is possibly TRBD1 (7 bases). Per the germline V gene, CDR1 is SGHTA and CDR2 is FQGNSA. With 5 bases removed from V and 3 bases from J, the gap between germline ends came to 17 bases. The CDR3 has 15 residues. This CDR3 reads CASSARETGLYEQYF. In DNA form, the CDR3 reads TGTGCCAGCAGCGCACGGGAGACAGGGCTCTACGAGCAGTACTTC.

The chain employs TRBV9 and TRBJ2-7; tentatively, D is TRBD1 (5 bases). Germline CDR1 is SGDLS and CDR2 is YYNGEE. The CDR3 is made up of 16 amino acids. Trimming removed 0 bases at V and 0 bases at J, with 13 bases between. CDR3 nucleotide sequence: TGTGCCAGCAGCGTAGCCGCACAGGAGAGCTCCTACGAGCAGTACTTC. Translated: CASSVAAQESSYEQYF.

This sequence joins TRBV27 and TRBJ1-6; D remains unclear. CDR3 length: 14 amino acids. CDR1 and CDR2 (germline): MNHEY, SMNVEV (reference sequence). V was clipped by 4 bases and J by 3 bases, with 7 bases between them. The CDR3 spells CASSYVSYNSPLHF. The DNA for the CDR3 is TGTGCCAGCAGTTATGTCAGCTATAATTCACCCCTCCACTTT.

The chain recombines TRBV6-5 with TRBJ2-1; D perhaps matches TRBD2 (6 bases). Germline V gene data show CDR1 as MNHEY and CDR2 as SVGAGI. Trimming took off 7 bases at V and 8 bases at J, with 21 bases between the two ends. The CDR3 extends over 15 amino acids. The CDR3 sequence is CASIPYTGSSDEQFF. The CDR3 nucleotides read TGTGCCAGCATCCCTTATACAGGATCTAGCGATGAGCAGTTCTTC.